One and the same sample provided the 20 T cell receptor beta chains below, sequenced in a study of blood T cells in healthy people across ages. PCR was performed a second time for roughly 7 to 12 cycles using a sample-barcoded 5' primer and a J-beta primer mix. MiXCR was run by TCRdb on the 5' RACE reads, yielding one entry per CDR3 protein. Altogether 1.2 million to 1.5 million distinct CDR3 sequences are present, 35% to 45% being singletons, with the ten largest covering less than 8%. The sequencing input was blood. The receptor set was obtained from a woman between 18 and 29 years old in good health.

The chain carries TRBV14 and TRBJ1-1; the match to TRBD1 covers 9 bases. CDR3 length: 19 amino acids. CDR1 SGHDN and CDR2 FVKESK come from the germline V gene. V shed 4 bases, J shed 1 base, and the junction held 16 bases outside the gene matches. CDR3 DNA: TGTGCCAGCAGCCTCAAAAGGGACAGGGTGGCCCTCTGGAACACTGAAGCTTTCTTT. This codes for CASSLKRDRVALWNTEAFF.

The rearrangement joins TRBV12-3 or TRBV12-4 to TRBJ2-1; D is uncertain. Trimming pared 3 bases from V and 4 bases from J, leaving 7 bases between. The CDR3 is 13 residues long. Written as DNA, the CDR3 is TGTGCCAGCAGTTTCACTTATTACAATGAGCAGTTCTTC. Protein: CASSFTYYNEQFF.

The rearrangement links TRBV7-9 to TRBJ1-5, with D maybe TRBD1 (6 bases). Germline CDR1 is SEHNR and CDR2 is FQNEAQ (reference sequence). The ends were cut back, 3 bases at V and 0 bases at J, with 12 bases in the middle. This CDR3 is built from 16 residues. The CDR3 loop reads CASSLETGGSNQPQHF. CDR3 nucleotides: TGTGCCAGCAGCTTGGAGACAGGCGGTAGCAATCAGCCCCAGCATTTT.

This clonotype turned up a few times. The J gene is TRBJ2-7, the V gene TRBV4-2, with D perhaps TRBD1 (5 bases). Trimming took 0 bases from V and 0 from J, leaving 15 bases between them. Germline V gene data show CDR1 as LGHNA and CDR2 as YNFKEQ. This CDR3 region has 17 residues. CDR3 coding DNA: TGTGCCAGCAGCCAAGACACAGGTTATACTTACTCCTACGAGCAGTACTTC. Protein: CASSQDTGYTYSYEQYF.

The rearrangement uses TRBV5-1 and TRBJ2-7, with 9 bases that match TRBD2. CDR3 length: 20 residues. CDR1 and CDR2 (germline): SGHRS, YFSETQ. With V trimmed by 2 bases and J by 7 bases, 25 bases remained unmatched. CDR3 region: CASSFAQRGEIVPIYNEQYF. CDR3 nucleotides: TGCGCCAGCAGCTTTGCACAGCGGGGGGAAATAGTCCCTATCTACAATGAGCAGTACTTC.

The chain carries TRBV18 and TRBJ2-5, with D possibly being TRBD1 (6 bases). The end of the DNA fits TRBJ2-7 better, so the J call may be wrong. The CDR3 has 15 residues. The germline V gene encodes CDR1 KGHSH and CDR2 LQKENI. CDR3 in amino acids: CASSPQQGNGYEQYF. CDR3 DNA sequence: TGTGCCAGCTCACCTCAACAGGGTAATGGCTACGAGCAGTACTTC.

This clonotype has just one count. V gene TRBV29-1 combines with J gene TRBJ2-5, with D possibly being TRBD1 or TRBD2 (5 bases each). Matching the DNA end better, TRBJ2-1 makes the J call doubtful. The CDR3 is 15 amino acids. CDR1 SQVTM and CDR2 ANQGSEA come from the germline V gene. DNA for the CDR3: TGCAGCGTTTTACAGACTGGGACCGACCAAGAGACCCAGTTCTTC. Protein product: CSVLQTGTDQETQFF.

This chain links TRBV20-1 with TRBJ1-2; 8 bases fit TRBD1. CDR1 DFQATT and CDR2 SNEGSKA come from the germline V gene (reference sequence). The CDR3 totals 14 residues. J was trimmed by 4 bases and V by 1 base; bases with no gene match: 5. The CDR3 spells CSARVDRAGYGYTF. The CDR3 nucleotides read TGCAGTGCTAGAGTGGACAGGGCCGGCTATGGCTACACCTTC.

This clonotype was observed at least ten times. The V gene is TRBV20-1, the J gene TRBJ2-3, with D maybe TRBD2 (6 bases). Trimming cost V 5 bases and J 4 bases, with 19 bases left between them. The CDR3 covers 15 residues. CDR1 and CDR2 from the germline V gene are DFQATT and SNEGSKA (reference sequence). CDR3 nucleotide sequence: TGCAGTGCTTCCGCGGGCGGGATGGGCTCAGATACGCAGTATTTT. Residues: CSASAGGMGSDTQYF.

This clonotype has only a few counts. The J gene is TRBJ2-7, the V gene TRBV4-2, with 8 bases aligning to TRBD1. J gave up 5 bases and V 0 bases, and 6 bases lay outside the gene matches. This CDR3 has 15 residues. CDR1 and CDR2 (germline): LGHNA, YNFKEQ. The CDR3 is CASSQEPRGPNEQYF. The CDR3 nucleotides read TGTGCCAGCAGCCAAGAACCCAGGGGGCCCAACGAGCAGTACTTC.

The chain is built from TRBV4-1 and TRBJ2-7; a possible D gene is TRBD1 (6 bases). The CDR3 sequence is 16 residues long. V was pared by 5 bases and J by 1 base, with 18 bases between. Germline CDR1 reads MGHRA; CDR2 reads YSYEKL. The CDR3 region is CASSLPGTSLSYEQYF. The CDR3 bases are TGCGCCAGCAGCTTACCCGGGACATCCCTTTCCTACGAGCAGTACTTC.

The V call is TRBV12-3 or TRBV12-4, the J call TRBJ2-3, with D possibly being TRBD2 (5 bases). The CDR3 contains 16 residues. V gave up 6 bases and J gave up 2 bases, with 18 bases separating them. CDR3 nucleotides: TGTGCCAGCAGCCCCACCCGACGAGCGGCCACAGATACGCAGTATTTT. Translating gives CASSPTRRAATDTQYF.

J is TRBJ1-2 and V is TRBV7-9, with no clear D. The CDR3 extends over 12 amino acids. Trimming removed 2 bases at V and 8 bases at J, with 9 bases between. Germline CDR1 SEHNR, CDR2 FQNEAQ (reference sequence). In DNA, the CDR3 is TGTGCCAGCAGCTTAAGCGACGGGGGCTACACCTTC. This sequence encodes CASSLSDGGYTF.

V gene TRBV10-2 combines with J gene TRBJ2-1; maybe TRBD2 (5 bases). From germline, CDR1 is WSHSY and CDR2 SAAADI. This CDR3 is built from 17 residues. The ends were cut back, 8 bases at V and 0 bases at J, with 20 bases in the middle. The CDR3 here is CASDTVDRTPSYNEQFF. The CDR3 nucleotides read TGCGCCAGCGATACTGTTGACCGGACTCCCTCCTACAATGAGCAGTTCTTC.

Only a few counts were recorded for this clonotype. The chain recombines TRBV28 with TRBJ2-7; D call uncertain. Trimming stripped 6 bases from V and 1 base from J, with 13 bases between. Germline V CDR1 and CDR2: MDHEN, SYDVKM. The length of the CDR3 is 14 residues. CDR3 amino acids: CASSPDMGSYEQYF. The CDR3, as DNA: TGTGCCAGCAGCCCAGACATGGGTTCCTACGAGCAGTACTTC.

This clonotype was detected a few times. This sequence joins TRBV7-2 and TRBJ1-6; a possible D gene is TRBD1 (5 bases). Trimming left V 1 base short and J 6 bases short, with 10 bases between. This CDR3 comprises 15 residues. Per germline, CDR1 SGHTA and CDR2 FQGNSA. CDR3 sequence (DNA): TGTGCCAGCAGCTTAGACAGGAACACTAATTCACCCCTCCACTTT. It translates to CASSLDRNTNSPLHF.

In its sample, this clonotype was seen many times. The gene calls are TRBV7-9 and TRBJ2-3; D not resolved. The V end was cut by 9 bases, the J end by 0 bases, with 13 bases between. The CDR3 spans 14 residues. Germline lookup yields CDR1 SEHNR and CDR2 FQNEAQ (reference sequence). The CDR3 is CASTRGASTDTQYF. The CDR3 DNA sequence: TGTGCCAGTACCCGAGGTGCTAGCACAGATACGCAGTATTTT.

The rearrangement joins TRBV4-1 to TRBJ2-7; TRBD2 matches 8 bases. Germline V gives CDR1 MGHRA, CDR2 YSYEKL. J gave up 4 bases and V 8 bases, and 10 bases lay outside the gene matches. The CDR3 sequence is 14 residues long. CDR3 nucleotides: TGCGCCAGCGGACTGGGGCGGGGGGAGTACGAGCAGTACTTC. Encoded protein: CASGLGRGEYEQYF.

The V call is TRBV20-1, the J call TRBJ2-7; D is possibly TRBD2 (6 bases). Germline V gene lookup returns CDR1 DFQATT and CDR2 SNEGSKA (reference sequence). Trimming removed 3 bases from V and 5 bases from J, with 14 bases in between. The CDR3 consists of 13 residues. In nucleotides, the CDR3 is TGCAGTGCTAGGGAGGGACTTCTGAACGAGCAGTACTTC. Protein product: CSAREGLLNEQYF.

This chain links TRBV29-1 with TRBJ2-7, with a possible D match to TRBD2 (6 bases). From germline, CDR1 is SQVTM and CDR2 ANQGSEA. The CDR3 runs 16 residues. Trimming left V 6 bases short and J 7 bases short, with 28 bases between. The CDR3 loop is CSVQKDRLVGVNEQYF. The CDR3 nucleotides are TGCAGCGTCCAGAAGGACCGACTAGTAGGAGTCAATGAGCAGTACTTC.